These T cell receptor beta chains were read from a single sample in a study of T cell clones after liver transplantation. The protocol was immunoSEQ multiplex PCR, while the TCRdb copy is restricted to in-frame clones and leaves out a portion. The sample holds 55,000 to 75,000 clones; approximately 63% are singletons and the top ten take about 3%. The specimen comprised CD4+ T cells from blood, sampled at the approximately 15-month timepoint. These receptors were collected from a human patient who received a liver transplant. Some of the T cells might come from the graft donor. Both conserved end residues are part of each CDR3. The order of the fields is V gene, J gene, clone size, D gene, CDR3 protein. D genes are given only for firm matches. A row's size may be missing; if present it is once, few, many or a size class.

>TRBV6-5|TRBJ2-7|.|TRBD2
CASSRGGYSYEQYF
>TRBV6-4|TRBJ1-1|.|.
CASSDGTEAFF
>TRBV7-6|TRBJ1-3|.|.
CASSQMQAGNTIYF
>TRBV27|TRBJ1-6|.|.
CASGWDYNSPLHF
>TRBV27|TRBJ1-2|.|.
CASSLTGGSYGYTF
>TRBV7-8|TRBJ2-2|.|.
CASRPTRSAGELFF
>TRBV19|TRBJ2-5|.|.
CASSLFYGAGKTQYF
>TRBV7-9|TRBJ2-2|.|TRBD2
CASSLLGLAGSTGELFF
>TRBV7-9|TRBJ1-2|.|.
CASSPGAGYGYTF
>TRBV9|TRBJ1-1|.|TRBD1
CASSEGGQVNPEAFF
>TRBV5-4|TRBJ2-2|.|.
CASSLVGEGELFF
>TRBV19|TRBJ2-7|once|TRBD1
CASTAGGTGAYEQYF
>TRBV27|TRBJ1-4|.|.
CASSTRPPRDEKLFF
>TRBV6-6|TRBJ2-5|.|.
CASSTLGGGETQYF
>TRBV6-5|TRBJ1-4|.|.
CASSYGFGTNEKLFF
>TRBV6-1|TRBJ1-1|.|.
CASSEVGRGAFF
>TRBV9|TRBJ1-1|.|.
CASSVGPGETEAFF
>TRBV5-1|TRBJ2-7|.|.
CASSLVGSSYEQYF
>TRBV5-1|TRBJ2-5|.|.
CASSLGTAQETQYF
>TRBV6-1|TRBJ1-2|few|.
CASSAWDSNYGYTF
>TRBV28|TRBJ2-7|.|.
CASRLSGQNYEQYF
>TRBV2|TRBJ2-7|.|TRBD2
CASRGSSGGSSYEQYF
>TRBV18|TRBJ2-6|few|.
CASSPLTSGANVLTF
>TRBV19|TRBJ1-5|.|.
CARGKILASNQPQHF
>TRBV10-3|TRBJ2-6|.|.
CAISRESGANVLTF
>TRBV28|TRBJ1-6|few|TRBD1
CASSDRVPLHF
>TRBV30|TRBJ2-1|.|.
CAWSGTGNGNEQFF
>TRBV28|TRBJ1-2|.|TRBD1
CASSVRQGSNYGYTF
>TRBV28|TRBJ1-2|.|.
CASSPEGWYGYTF
>TRBV5-1|TRBJ1-6|.|.
CASSLGDRMGNSPLHF
>TRBV5-1|TRBJ2-5|.|TRBD1
CASSRGTGGRETQYF
>TRBV9|TRBJ2-2|.|.
CASSVDSSQAGELFF
>TRBV11-3|TRBJ1-1|.|.
CASSLGRGSTEAFF
>TRBV7-2|TRBJ2-3|once|.
CASGDNTDTQYF
>TRBV5-1|TRBJ1-1|.|.
CASSQRQAGNTEAFF
>TRBV7-2|TRBJ2-1|once|.
CASSLVGGGASNEQFF
>TRBV5-8|TRBJ1-2|.|.
CASRPEPANYGYTF
>TRBV9|TRBJ2-7|.|TRBD2
CASSARLLAGGDEQYF
>TRBV6-1|TRBJ2-4|.|.
CASSDWQENPKNIQYF
>TRBV28|TRBJ2-3|.|TRBD1
CASSPGTGGTDTQYF
>TRBV7-9|TRBJ1-3|.|TRBD1
CASSLVSRGRSGNTIYF
>TRBV5-1|TRBJ1-1|.|TRBD1
CASSLRRGQGTEAFF
>TRBV28|TRBJ1-1|.|.
CASSRAGRAGNTEAFF
>TRBV27|TRBJ1-6|once|.
CASNPSDKYNSPLHF